Listed here are 7 T cell receptor beta chains from one sample, sequenced in a study of blood T cell repertoires in COVID-19. Sequencing used immunoSEQ multiplex PCR; TCRdb keeps in-frame clones, though not all of them. The sample has about 140,000 clones, around 80% seen once. Sequenced material: peripheral blood. These receptors all stem from a man in his fifties or sixties with acute or convalescent COVID-19.

The chain is built from TRBV19 and TRBJ2-1; 10 positions match TRBD2. V trimming: 6 bases; J trimming: 4 bases; junction bases outside the gene matches: 6. Germline lookup yields CDR1 LNHDA and CDR2 SQIVND (reference sequence). The CDR3 has 15 amino acids. CDR3 bases: TGTGCCAGTAGCTTCCTAGCGGGGGCATACAATGAGCAGTTCTTC. Protein: CASSFLAGAYNEQFF.

The chain couples TRBV28 to TRBJ2-1; no clear D. Per the germline V gene, CDR1 is MDHEN and CDR2 is SYDVKM. The V end was cut by 5 bases, the J end by 4 bases, with 6 bases between. The CDR3 runs 12 residues. The CDR3 region has the DNA TGTGCCAGCAGTCTACGTTACAATGAGCAGTTCTTC. It specifies CASSLRYNEQFF.

The V and J genes are TRBV12-3 or TRBV12-4 and TRBJ1-2; D is unclear. With 6 bases removed from V and 8 bases from J, the gap between germline ends came to 16 bases. The CDR3 extends over 13 amino acids. The CDR3 here is CASSPRRGNGYTF. The CDR3 region has the DNA TGTGCCAGCAGCCCGCGACGAGGGAACGGCTACACCTTC.

The chain couples TRBV7-6 to TRBJ1-4; D unresolved. The CDR3 consists of 19 residues. Germline values: CDR1 SGHVS, CDR2 FNYEAQ. V shed 5 bases and J shed 8 bases, with 30 bases lying between them. In DNA, the CDR3 is TGTGCCAGCAGCCCGGCCCTGACGGGGAGAGCCCCTAATCTGGAAAAACTGTTTTTT. Its translation: CASSPALTGRAPNLEKLFF.

The gene calls are TRBV19 and TRBJ2-7; 9 nucleotides match TRBD2. V was clipped by 3 bases and J by 3 bases; unmatched bases: 3. This CDR3 is built from 14 residues. Germline V gene data show CDR1 as LNHDA and CDR2 as SQIVND (reference sequence). The CDR3 sequence: CASSIASGNYEQYF. Written as DNA, the CDR3 is TGTGCCAGTAGTATTGCTAGCGGGAACTACGAGCAGTACTTC. The whole variable domain, remainder taken from reference TRBV19 and TRBJ2-7, is DGGITQSPKYLFRKEGQNVTLSCEQNLNHDAMYWYRQDPGQGLRLIYYSQIVNDFQKGDIAEGYSVSREKKESFPLTVTSAQKNPTAFYLCASSIASGNYEQYFGPGTRLTVT.

The chain recombines TRBV5-1 with TRBJ2-3; the match to TRBD2 covers 9 bases. V gave up 4 bases and J gave up 0 bases; unmatched junction bases: 12. Germline lookup yields CDR1 SGHRS and CDR2 YFSETQ. The CDR3 spans 18 residues. As DNA, the CDR3 is TGCGCCAGCAGCCGGCCCCGGCGGGAGGGCCTTAGCACAGATACGCAGTATTTT. Translation: CASSRPRREGLSTDTQYF.

The rearrangement links TRBV7-9 to TRBJ1-1, with no clear D. The CDR3 length is 14 residues. V lost 1 base, J lost 6 bases, and 12 bases lay in between. Germline CDR1 and CDR2: SEHNR and FQNEAQ (reference sequence). CDR3 sequence: CASSLVVSSSEAFF. The CDR3 nucleotides read TGTGCCAGCAGCTTAGTAGTAAGCTCCTCTGAAGCTTTCTTT.